The next 32 T cell receptor beta chains were all read from a single sample in a study of T cells after yellow fever vaccination. Via MiXCR, TCRdb re-called the 5' RACE reads, giving one row per CDR3 protein. The data hold nearly 350,000 distinct CDR3 sequences, with about 7.8% observed a single time. The starting material was PBMCs, obtained about 41 days after the first yellow fever vaccination. The receptors originated from a man younger than 30 who received the YFV17D yellow fever vaccine.

This clonotype was counted a few times. The DNA for the CDR3 is TGTGCCAGCAGTGCGCAGGGTGACTCACCCCTCCACTTT. It specifies CASSAQGDSPLHF. The chain couples TRBV2 to TRBJ1-6; maybe TRBD1 (5 bases). V was trimmed by 4 bases and J by 10 bases, leaving 11 bases between them. This CDR3 contains 13 residues. Germline values: CDR1 SNHLY, CDR2 FYNNEI.

The gene calls are TRBV24-1 and TRBJ2-1; D may be TRBD2 (7 bases). This CDR3 is 19 amino acids long. CDR1 and CDR2 from the germline V gene are KGHDR and SFDVKD. V lost 0 bases and J 6 bases, leaving 23 bases between the germline ends. CDR3 nucleotide sequence: TGTGCCACCAGTGATTTGCCGGGAGGCGGGGGCGCGTACAGCAATGAGCAGTTCTTC. Its translation: CATSDLPGGGGAYSNEQFF.

This clonotype was recorded a few times. The chain combines TRBV4-1 with TRBJ2-1; D possibly corresponds to TRBD1 (6 bases). Germline CDR1 and CDR2: MGHRA and YSYEKL. CDR3 length: 15 residues. With 5 bases removed from V and 8 bases from J, the gap between germline ends came to 19 bases. The CDR3 nucleotides are TGCGCCAGCAGCTTCAGGGGCCTAAAGCGCGATGAGCAGTTCTTC. As protein: CASSFRGLKRDEQFF.

The chain is built from TRBV18 and TRBJ2-5; D gene uncertain. The CDR3 is made up of 15 amino acids. V gave up 3 bases and J gave up 4 bases, with 15 bases separating them. Germline V gene sequence: CDR1 KGHSH, CDR2 LQKENI. For the CDR3, the DNA is TGTGCCAGCTCACCCGTGATTAGAGGCGGAGAGACCCAGTACTTC. It encodes CASSPVIRGGETQYF.

The genes are TRBV4-3 and TRBJ2-7, with 8 bases lining up with TRBD1. V was clipped by 0 bases and J by 5 bases; unmatched bases: 0. Germline values: CDR1 LGHNA, CDR2 YSLEER. CDR3 length equals 13 residues. CDR3: CASSQDRGHEQYF. CDR3 sequence (DNA): TGCGCCAGCAGCCAAGACAGGGGGCACGAGCAGTACTTC.

The chain carries TRBV12-3 or TRBV12-4 and TRBJ2-1; 9 bases are shared with TRBD2. There are 15 residues in the CDR3. V lost 5 bases to trimming and J lost 0 bases; unmatched junction nucleotides: 2. CDR3 sequence reads: CASSGTSFSYNEQFF. DNA for the CDR3: TGTGCCAGCAGTGGGACTAGCTTCTCCTACAATGAGCAGTTCTTC.

The V and J genes are TRBV5-1 and TRBJ2-7; 10 positions match TRBD1. V shed 6 bases, J shed 6 bases, and the junction held 6 bases outside the gene matches. Germline lookup yields CDR1 SGHRS and CDR2 YFSETQ. This CDR3 has 13 amino acids. CDR3 protein: CASTQWTGGEQYF. In DNA form, the CDR3 reads TGCGCCAGCACCCAATGGACAGGGGGCGAGCAGTACTTC.

At least ten counts were recorded for this clonotype. The chain combines TRBV6-5 with TRBJ1-2; no clear D gene. V lost 0 bases and J lost 4, with 9 bases in between. The CDR3 sequence is 14 residues long. Germline values: CDR1 MNHEY, CDR2 SVGAGI. CDR3 region: CASSYSTQSYGYTF. CDR3 nucleotide sequence: TGTGCCAGCAGTTACTCGACGCAAAGCTATGGCTACACCTTC.

This clonotype was seen a handful of times. This chain connects TRBV20-1 to TRBJ1-2; possibly TRBD1 for D (5 bases). The V gene's germline CDR1 is DFQATT and CDR2 SNEGSKA (reference sequence). V was clipped by 5 bases and J by 2 bases, with 12 bases between them. This CDR3 has 13 residues. CDR3 sequence: CSARDGKNYGYTF. In nucleotides, the CDR3 is TGCAGTGCTCGGGACGGTAAAAACTATGGCTACACCTTC.

In its sample, this clonotype was seen many times. The chain uses TRBV20-1 and TRBJ2-6; D unresolved. V gave up 3 bases and J gave up 3 bases, with 9 bases separating them. This CDR3 has 14 amino acids. Germline V CDR1 and CDR2: DFQATT, SNEGSKA (reference sequence). The CDR3 nucleotides read TGCAGTGCTAGTAGGGAAGGTGGGGCCAACGTCCTGACTTTC. It encodes CSASREGGANVLTF.

This clonotype appeared a few times. This CDR3 is CASSLDGTGGPGAEAFF. In nucleotides, the CDR3 is TGCGCCAGCAGCTTGGACGGGACAGGGGGCCCCGGCGCTGAAGCTTTCTTT. This chain connects TRBV5-1 to TRBJ1-1; 12 bases are shared with TRBD1. The junction had 9 bases not matched to a gene; V was cut back by 0 bases and J by 6 bases. This CDR3 spans 17 amino acids. Germline CDR1 is SGHRS and CDR2 is YFSETQ.

This clonotype came up a few times. J is TRBJ2-1 and V is TRBV6-2 or TRBV6-3; 9 bases align to TRBD1. Unmatched junction bases numbered 1, after V lost 5 bases and J lost 8 bases. This CDR3 comprises 12 residues. CDR1 and CDR2 from the germline V gene are MNHEY and SVGEGT. The CDR3 DNA reads TGTGCCAGCAGTGGGACAGGGTATGAGCAGTTCTTC. Its translation: CASSGTGYEQFF.

The genes are TRBV4-1 and TRBJ2-3; D gene unclear. The CDR3 is made up of 16 amino acids. Germline lookup yields CDR1 MGHRA and CDR2 YSYEKL. Trimming removed 0 bases at V and 0 bases at J, with 10 bases between. The CDR3 DNA reads as TGCGCCAGCAGCCAAGATAATAGCCTTAGCACAGATACGCAGTATTTT. Translation gives CASSQDNSLSTDTQYF.

This clonotype came up a few times. The chain recombines TRBV5-1 with TRBJ2-2; D gene ambiguous. Trimming took off 5 bases at V and 0 bases at J, with 8 bases between the two ends. Germline loops: CDR1 SGHRS, CDR2 YFSETQ. The CDR3 is made up of 14 amino acids. The CDR3 DNA reads TGCGCCAGCAGGGCCGCGACGAACACCGGGGAGCTGTTTTTT. This codes for CASRAATNTGELFF.

This chain connects TRBV6-2 or TRBV6-3 to TRBJ2-5, with TRBD2 identical over 7 bases. CDR3 size: 16 residues. J gave up 4 bases and V 7 bases, and 15 bases lay outside the gene matches. The germline V gene has CDR1 MNHEY and CDR2 SVGEGT. As DNA, the CDR3 is TGTGCCAGCACTGCCACGGGGACTATTCTTAGAGAGACCCAGTACTTC. Encoded protein: CASTATGTILRETQYF.

This clonotype was observed at least ten times. This chain connects TRBV10-3 to TRBJ1-6; D is undetermined. The CDR3 length is 16 residues. Trimming left V 4 bases short and J 7 bases short, with 17 bases between. Germline V lookup: CDR1 ENHRY, CDR2 SYGVKD. CDR3 residues: CAISVSRANRNSPLHF. DNA for the CDR3: TGTGCCATCAGTGTATCCCGGGCCAATAGAAATTCACCCCTCCACTTT.

This clonotype has just a few counts. The chain carries TRBV12-3 or TRBV12-4 and TRBJ1-5, with 11 bases that match TRBD1. There are 15 residues in the CDR3. Trimming removed 8 bases from V and 4 bases from J; junction bases left unmatched: 7. CDR3 amino acids: CASAGQGAGNQPQHF. DNA for the CDR3: TGTGCCAGCGCAGGACAGGGGGCGGGTAATCAGCCCCAGCATTTT.

This clonotype was recorded a few times. This chain uses TRBV30 with TRBJ2-7, with 7 positions matching TRBD1. J gave up 7 bases and V 5 bases, and 8 bases lay outside the gene matches. Per the germline V gene, CDR1 is GTSNPN and CDR2 is SVGIG (reference sequence). This CDR3 is built from 12 residues. This CDR3 reads CAWSQGPGEQYF. CDR3 in DNA: TGTGCCTGGTCACAGGGGCCAGGAGAGCAGTACTTC.

This clonotype was counted between two and nine times. The chain carries TRBV13 and TRBJ2-2; TRBD2 might be the D (6 bases). This CDR3 is 14 amino acids long. Germline CDR1 is PRHDT and CDR2 is FYEKMQ (reference sequence). Trimming cost V 5 bases and J 4 bases, with 11 bases left between them. CDR3 sequence: CASSAGLLTGELFF. The CDR3 DNA sequence: TGTGCCAGCAGCGCGGGACTCCTCACCGGGGAGCTGTTTTTT.

This clonotype appeared a few times. The chain carries TRBV4-1 and TRBJ2-1; 9 positions match TRBD2. Germline CDR1 reads MGHRA; CDR2 reads YSYEKL. The junction had 3 bases not matched to a gene; V was cut back by 1 base and J by 5 bases. This CDR3 has 15 amino acids. CDR3 nucleotides: TGCGCCAGCAGCCAAGTAGCGGGGGTAAACAATGAGCAGTTCTTC. It codes for CASSQVAGVNNEQFF.

The CDR3 protein is CASSQNEGPPEPQHF. CDR3 nucleotides: TGTGCCAGCAGCCAGAACGAAGGGCCGCCGGAGCCCCAGCATTTT. The V call is TRBV7-9, the J call TRBJ1-5; D is unclear. CDR3 length: 15 amino acids. Germline V gene data show CDR1 as SEHNR and CDR2 as FQNEAQ (reference sequence). V was cut by 5 bases and J by 8 bases, with 19 bases left in between.

V is TRBV21-1 and J is TRBJ2-5; no DNA check was done on the table's D call, TRBD1. TRBV21-1 is given as a pseudogene. This CDR3 spans 16 amino acids. This chain's CDR3 is CASSKGGPPYQETQYF. The CDR3 DNA follows: TGTGCCAGCAGCAAAGGTGGACCCCCGTACCAAGAGACCCAGTACTTC.

This clonotype came up many times. This chain uses TRBV6-5 with TRBJ2-5; perhaps D is TRBD1 or TRBD2 (6 bases each). The ends were cut back, 2 bases at V and 5 bases at J, with 9 bases in the middle. This CDR3 comprises 13 residues. Germline V gives CDR1 MNHEY, CDR2 SVGAGI. CDR3 amino acids: CASSYPGAETQYF. The CDR3 bases are TGTGCCAGCAGTTACCCGGGGGCGGAGACCCAGTACTTC.

The chain links TRBV28 to TRBJ1-5; TRBD1 might be the D (6 bases). V was trimmed by 2 bases and J by 2 bases, leaving 10 bases between them. Germline assignment: CDR1 MDHEN and CDR2 SYDVKM. The CDR3 is 15 residues long. For the CDR3, the DNA is TGTGCCAGCAGTTTACGGGGGGCAGGCAATCAGCCCCAGCATTTT. The encoded protein is CASSLRGAGNQPQHF.

Ten or more counts support this clonotype. This rearrangement joins TRBV25-1 to TRBJ1-1; a possible D gene is TRBD1 (5 bases). This CDR3 is 15 amino acids long. V lost 10 bases to trimming and J lost 1 base, with 19 bases between them. The germline gives CDR1 MGHDK, CDR2 SYGVNS. Written as DNA, the CDR3 is TGTGCCACCGTACCTCCGGGACGGGCGAACACTGAAGCTTTCTTT. Translation: CATVPPGRANTEAFF.

This rearrangement joins TRBV6-1 to TRBJ2-1; tentatively, D is TRBD2 (5 bases). The ends were cut back, 5 bases at V and 3 bases at J, with 14 bases in the middle. Germline CDR1 reads MNHNS; CDR2 reads SASEGT. This CDR3 comprises 15 residues. Here the CDR3 DNA reads TGTGCCAGCAGTCTTCAGCGGAGCAACTACAATGAGCAGTTCTTC. It yields the protein CASSLQRSNYNEQFF.

This clonotype was recorded many times. V is TRBV5-4 and J is TRBJ2-6, with D possibly matching TRBD1 (6 bases). There are 19 residues in the CDR3. Trimming removed 2 bases from V and 1 base from J, with 19 bases in between. Germline V gene lookup returns CDR1 SGHNT and CDR2 YYREEE (reference sequence). CDR3 amino acids: CASSLSPHPRGSGANVLTF. CDR3 bases: TGTGCCAGCAGCTTATCACCCCACCCTAGGGGGTCTGGGGCCAACGTCCTGACTTTC. Complete variable domain (other parts from reference TRBV5-4 and TRBJ2-6): ETGVTQSPTHLIKTRGQQVTLRCSSQSGHNTVSWYQQALGQGPQFIFQYYREEENGRGNFPPRFSGLQFPNYSSELNVNALELDDSALYLCASSLSPHPRGSGANVLTFGAGSRLTVL.

The chain employs TRBV7-3 and TRBJ2-5; TRBD2 is a possible D gene (6 bases). V lost 5 bases, J lost 4 bases, and 14 bases lay in between. Germline V gives CDR1 SGHTA, CDR2 FQGTGA. The CDR3 contains 14 residues. In DNA, the CDR3 is TGTGCCAGCAGCCCCTCGGCGGGGACAGAGACCCAGTACTTC. Protein: CASSPSAGTETQYF.

The table lists this clonotype with a few counts. This sequence joins TRBV13 and TRBJ2-7, with 7 nucleotides matching TRBD2. CDR3 size: 14 residues. V trimming: 5 bases; J trimming: 7 bases; junction bases outside the gene matches: 11. CDR1 is PRHDT, CDR2 FYEKMQ, per germline (reference sequence). For the CDR3, the DNA is TGTGCCAGCAGCCAGAGGAAGCGGGGAGAAGAGCAGTACGTC. Protein: CASSQRKRGEEQYV.

A few counts support this clonotype. The chain is built from TRBV18 and TRBJ2-2, with unresolved D. The CDR3 covers 17 residues. V lost 3 bases to trimming and J lost 9 bases, with 23 bases between them. Germline CDR1 reads KGHSH; CDR2 reads LQKENI. The CDR3 reads CASSPPSGRASSRELFF. The CDR3 coding sequence is TGTGCCAGCTCACCTCCTTCCGGCAGAGCCTCTTCCCGGGAGCTGTTTTTT.

The sample holds a few counts of this clonotype. The V call is TRBV6-1, the J call TRBJ2-7; 12 bases match TRBD1. The CDR3 has 16 residues. CDR1 and CDR2 (germline): MNHNS, SASEGT. V gave up 5 bases and J gave up 5 bases; unmatched junction bases: 10. The CDR3 loop is CASSRLGTGGFDEQYF. CDR3 DNA: TGTGCCAGCAGTCGGCTAGGGACAGGGGGCTTCGACGAGCAGTACTTC.

The table lists this clonotype with many counts. The rearrangement uses TRBV6-1 and TRBJ2-3; D ambiguous. This CDR3 has 13 residues. The germline gives CDR1 MNHNS, CDR2 SASEGT. Trimming shortened V by 6 bases and J by 0 bases, and 7 bases separated the two germline ends. Written as DNA, the CDR3 is TGTGCCAGCAGCGCGGACAGCACAGATACGCAGTATTTT. Translated: CASSADSTDTQYF.